The 14 T cell receptor beta chains presented below share a single source sample, sequenced in a study of blood T cell repertoires in COVID-19. Profiling relied on immunoSEQ multiplex PCR, and the TCRdb table lists in-frame clones only, not all of them. The sample lists approximately 56,000 clones, under 90% occurring once. Sequencing used peripheral blood. These receptors all come from a woman of 80 years or more with acute or convalescent COVID-19.

V gene TRBV19 combines with J gene TRBJ1-1, with 7 bases aligning to TRBD1. Germline assignment: CDR1 LNHDA and CDR2 SQIVND (reference sequence). The CDR3 spans 13 residues. Trimming cost V 10 bases and J 0 bases; bases outside gene matches: 5. This CDR3 reads CATSGTVNTEAFF. The CDR3 DNA reads as TGTGCCACCTCCGGGACAGTGAACACTGAAGCTTTCTTT.

As DNA, the CDR3 is TGTGCCTGGGCAAAACCGGGACTGATCTACGAGCAGTACTTC. Protein: CAWAKPGLIYEQYF. The chain recombines TRBV30 with TRBJ2-7, with a tentative D call TRBD2 (6 bases). Trimming left V 5 bases short and J 3 bases short, with 17 bases between. Germline assignment: CDR1 GTSNPN and CDR2 SVGIG (reference sequence). The CDR3 spans 14 residues.

The rearrangement uses TRBV21-1 and TRBJ2-7; the table's D call TRBD1 went unverified against the DNA. TRBV21-1 corresponds to a pseudogene. The CDR3 totals 17 residues. CDR3 sequence (DNA): TGTGCCAGCAGCAAACGGACCGCAGGGATAACCCCCCGCGAGCAGTACTTC. The encoded protein is CASSKRTAGITPREQYF.

The rearrangement links TRBV2 to TRBJ2-7; a possible D gene is TRBD1 (6 bases). CDR3 length: 17 amino acids. Trimming took off 5 bases at V and 5 bases at J, with 25 bases between the two ends. The germline CDR1 and CDR2 sequences are SNHLY and FYNNEI. The CDR3 coding sequence is TGTGCCAGCAGTCTTAACCCGATGGGGGCGTCGAAAAACGAGCAGTACTTC. Protein product: CASSLNPMGASKNEQYF.

In DNA, the CDR3 is TGTGCCAGCAGCACCACAGGGGATAATTCACCCCTCCACTTT. Translation: CASSTTGDNSPLHF. V is TRBV7-9 and J is TRBJ1-6; the match to TRBD1 covers 7 bases. The CDR3 runs to 14 residues. J gave up 5 bases and V 5 bases, and 3 bases lay outside the gene matches. The germline V gene has CDR1 SEHNR and CDR2 FQNEAQ (reference sequence). Together with reference TRBV7-9 and TRBJ1-6, the CDR3 gives the full variable domain: DTGVSQNPRHKITKRGQNVTFRCDPISEHNRLYWYRQTLGQGPEFLTYFQNEAQLEKSRLLSDRFSAERPKGSFSTLEIQRTEQGDSAMYLCASSTTGDNSPLHFGNGTRLTVT.

The chain joins TRBV11-3 to TRBJ2-1; no reliable D call. CDR1 is SGHNT and CDR2 is YENEEA in the germline V gene. V gave up 1 base and J gave up 0 bases, with 4 bases separating them. The CDR3 is 14 residues long. The CDR3 protein is CASSLVSSYNEQFF. Written as DNA, the CDR3 is TGTGCCAGCAGCTTAGTCAGCTCCTACAATGAGCAGTTCTTC.

This clone was recorded a few times. The chain uses TRBV7-9 and TRBJ2-5; TRBD1 aligns across 7 bases. Losses at the gene ends were 7 bases for V and 4 bases for J; bases not matched to a gene: 6. The CDR3 is 13 amino acids. CDR1 and CDR2 (germline): SEHNR, FQNEAQ (reference sequence). CDR3 nucleotide sequence: TGTGCCAGCATCGGACAGGCGCGAGAGACCCAGTACTTC. Protein product: CASIGQARETQYF.

The chain uses TRBV6-5 and TRBJ1-2, with D perhaps matching TRBD1 (5 bases). CDR1 and CDR2 (germline): MNHEY, SVGAGI. The CDR3 length is 13 residues. The germline V and J ends were trimmed by 2 bases and 8 bases, with 12 bases remaining between them. The CDR3 protein is CASSYGHLGGYTF. DNA for the CDR3: TGTGCCAGCAGTTACGGACACCTTGGGGGCTACACCTTC.

The V call is TRBV2, the J call TRBJ2-5; possibly TRBD2 for D (6 bases). Germline assignment: CDR1 SNHLY and CDR2 FYNNEI. This CDR3 is 12 amino acids long. Trimming took 10 bases from V and 2 from J, leaving 11 bases between them. CDR3 protein: CATARGQETQYF. Here the CDR3 DNA reads TGTGCCACCGCCCGGGGGCAAGAGACCCAGTACTTC.

V gene TRBV4-1 combines with J gene TRBJ2-5; 10 bases agree with TRBD2. In germline, CDR1 is MGHRA, CDR2 YSYEKL. The V and J ends lost 4 bases and 0 bases, in that order; junction bases with no gene match: 5. CDR3 length equals 16 residues. The CDR3 sequence: CASSLSSGGDQETQYF. The DNA of the CDR3 is TGCGCCAGCAGCCTTTCTAGCGGGGGAGACCAAGAGACCCAGTACTTC.

The gene calls are TRBV7-4 and TRBJ1-4, with D unresolved. V lost 5 bases and J 7 bases, leaving 8 bases between the germline ends. The germline gives CDR1 SGHVT, CDR2 SQSDAQ. The CDR3 consists of 12 residues. This CDR3 is CASSLSGEKLFF. CDR3 in DNA: TGTGCCAGCAGCCTCAGTGGTGAAAAACTGTTTTTT.

V gene TRBV5-4 combines with J gene TRBJ1-3, with TRBD1 as a possible D gene (6 bases). V lost 4 bases and J lost 0, with 11 bases in between. Germline lookup yields CDR1 SGHNT and CDR2 YYREEE (reference sequence). The CDR3 is 15 amino acids. The CDR3 DNA is TGTGCCAGCAGCCGAGGACAGAGCTCTGGAAACACCATATATTTT. It codes for CASSRGQSSGNTIYF.

This chain connects TRBV5-1 to TRBJ1-2; D ambiguous. V was trimmed by 0 bases and J by 0 bases, leaving 21 bases between them. This CDR3 is built from 19 residues. CDR1 and CDR2 (germline): SGHRS, YFSETQ. CDR3 sequence reads: CASSLASRAEPSSNYGYTF. DNA of the CDR3: TGCGCCAGCAGCTTGGCTAGCCGGGCCGAGCCCTCTTCTAACTATGGCTACACCTTC.

CDR3 nucleotide sequence: TGTGCCAGCAGCCCCCGGACAGGGGGCTCCGTAGGGAACACTGAAGCTTTCTTT. Its translation: CASSPRTGGSVGNTEAFF. The genes are TRBV7-9 and TRBJ1-1, with TRBD1 matching 11 bases. V gave up 5 bases and J gave up 1 base; unmatched junction bases: 12. Germline V gene lookup returns CDR1 SEHNR and CDR2 FQNEAQ (reference sequence). The CDR3 sequence is 18 residues long.